A single sample gave rise to the 24 T cell receptor beta chains below, sequenced in a study of T-cell reconstitution after alpha-beta-depleted transplantation in children (dated by TCRdb to 2016 to 2017). Library method: PCR. These reads were obtained on an Illumina HiSeq 2500. To normalize quantification of the TCRbeta repertoire, the TCR libraries were built with molecular barcoding that relied on unique molecular identifiers. TCRdb handled the public reads itself, with Q25 trimming in fastp and clone calling in MiXCR, and kept productive beta chains. Here each entry gathers all rows of one CDR3 protein and keeps the most common genes and DNA. The sample profile shows about 340,000 distinct CDR3 sequences; 13% of them were found once. The top ten clones comprise roughly 4.3% of the sample. Sequences were derived from PBMCs, sampled from the stem cell graft. These TCRs come from a human donor who donated a stem cell graft to a child with Fanconi anemia.

The chain employs TRBV6-1 and TRBJ1-4; D is unresolved. V lost 6 bases and J lost 8, with 19 bases in between. This CDR3 is 15 amino acids long. Germline V gene lookup returns CDR1 MNHNS and CDR2 SASEGT. The CDR3 sequence is CASSELAGGSEKLFF. Here the CDR3 DNA reads TGTGCCAGCAGCGAGCTGGCCGGCGGGAGCGAAAAACTGTTTTTT.

This clonotype came up a few times. CDR3 protein: CASSPAVAVNEKLFF. The CDR3 DNA follows: TGTGCCAGCAGCCCCGCCGTGGCAGTTAATGAAAAACTGTTTTTT. The chain links TRBV7-2 to TRBJ1-4; D is undetermined. Deletions cut 5 bases from V and 4 bases from J, with 14 bases between. Germline V lookup: CDR1 SGHTA, CDR2 FQGNSA. This CDR3 is built from 15 residues.

In this sample, this clonotype turned up a few times. The chain links TRBV15 to TRBJ2-7; TRBD2 agrees at 7 bases. V dropped 0 bases and J dropped 1; count of bases not matched to a gene: 3. Germline V gene sequence: CDR1 LNHNV, CDR2 YYDKDF (reference sequence). The CDR3 contains 15 residues. CDR3 sequence (DNA): TGTGCCACCAGCAGAGATCGGGGGGAATCCTACGAGCAGTACTTC. It codes for CATSRDRGESYEQYF.

The V and J genes are TRBV3-1 and TRBJ2-5, with D possibly called TRBD1 or TRBD2 (6 bases each). CDR1 is LGHDT and CDR2 is YNNKEL in the germline V gene (reference sequence). V was trimmed by 4 bases and J by 5 bases, leaving 20 bases between them. The CDR3 spans 16 residues. The CDR3: CASSLASVDGGETQYF. DNA of the CDR3: TGTGCCAGCAGCCTTGCTAGCGTGGACGGGGGCGAGACCCAGTACTTC.

This clonotype was picked up a small number of times. The chain is built from TRBV12-3 or TRBV12-4 and TRBJ1-2; TRBD1 is a possible D gene (5 bases). The CDR3 is made up of 16 amino acids. Trimming stripped 3 bases from V and 7 bases from J, with 21 bases between. DNA of the CDR3: TGTGCCAGCAGTTTGGATCCCAGGGTAGGGAAGCGTGGCTACACCTTC. Its translation is CASSLDPRVGKRGYTF.

This clonotype has more than one count but fewer than ten. This rearrangement joins TRBV30 to TRBJ1-2; the D is unclear. The germline V gene has CDR1 GTSNPN and CDR2 SVGIG (reference sequence). The V end lost 5 bases, the J end lost 6 bases, and 19 bases lay between the germline ends. This CDR3 has 14 amino acids. The CDR3 sequence: CAWGTGMSTNGYTF. The CDR3, as DNA: TGTGCCTGGGGCACCGGGATGTCGACGAATGGCTACACCTTC.

This clonotype has only a few counts. The V call is TRBV11-2, the J call TRBJ1-1; D ambiguous. The CDR3 runs to 14 residues. V lost 5 bases to trimming and J lost 5 bases, with 15 bases between them. The germline V gene has CDR1 SGHAT and CDR2 FQNNGV. The CDR3 DNA reads TGTGCCAGCAGCCAAGCAGCGGGCTATACTGAAGCTTTCTTT. Translated: CASSQAAGYTEAFF.

The V call is TRBV29-1, the J call TRBJ1-1; D might be TRBD1 (5 bases). Germline V gene data show CDR1 as SQVTM and CDR2 as ANQGSEA. The V end was cut by 0 bases, the J end by 10 bases, with 9 bases between. CDR3 length: 11 amino acids. CDR3 sequence (DNA): TGCAGCGTTGAAGATCGTGGGGCAGCTTTCTTT. It is translated as CSVEDRGAAFF.

In its sample, this clonotype was seen many times. This chain's CDR3 is CSARHLAVYNEQFF. CDR3 nucleotide sequence: TGCAGTGCTAGACACCTAGCGGTCTACAATGAGCAGTTCTTC. The V call is TRBV20-1, the J call TRBJ2-1; 7 positions agree with TRBD2. This CDR3 has 14 amino acids. Germline CDR1 and CDR2: DFQATT and SNEGSKA (reference sequence). V gave up 2 bases and J gave up 3 bases; unmatched junction bases: 4.

This chain uses TRBV29-1 with TRBJ1-1; D is uncertain. The CDR3 sequence is 11 residues long. CDR1 is SQVTM, CDR2 ANQGSEA, per germline. Trimming removed 4 bases from V and 8 bases from J, with 11 bases in between. The CDR3 sequence: CSVGGAAEAFF. The CDR3 DNA reads as TGCAGCGTTGGAGGCGCGGCGGAAGCTTTCTTT.

This clonotype was seen ten or more times. The chain recombines TRBV27 with TRBJ2-2; D unresolved. V was trimmed by 7 bases and J by 4 bases, leaving 16 bases between them. Per the germline V gene, CDR1 is MNHEY and CDR2 is SMNVEV (reference sequence). CDR3 length: 15 amino acids. This chain's CDR3 is CASKLKLAGTGELFF. The DNA for the CDR3 is TGTGCCAGCAAGTTGAAATTGGCTGGCACCGGGGAGCTGTTTTTT.

This clonotype came up a few times. The rearrangement links TRBV20-1 to TRBJ1-2; D unresolved. Between the trimmed V and J ends, which lost 3 bases and 5 bases, there was a span of 13 bases. Looked up from germline, CDR1 is DFQATT and CDR2 is SNEGSKA (reference sequence). The CDR3 length is 13 residues. CDR3 sequence reads: CSASEGGWYGYTF. CDR3 DNA sequence: TGCAGTGCTAGCGAGGGAGGGTGGTATGGCTACACCTTC.

The V gene is TRBV12-3 or TRBV12-4, the J gene TRBJ1-3; D may be TRBD1 (6 bases). The CDR3 has 14 amino acids. Trimming pared 7 bases from V and 4 bases from J, leaving 14 bases between. CDR3 DNA: TGTGCCAGCACCGAAAACAGGGCGGGAAACACCATATATTTT. It codes for CASTENRAGNTIYF.

The V and J genes are TRBV5-5 and TRBJ2-2, with 9 bases lining up with TRBD1. Trimming at V came to 4 bases and at J to 6 bases, leaving 16 bases not matched to a gene. Germline CDR1 and CDR2: SGHKS and YYEKEE (reference sequence). This CDR3 region has 18 residues. The DNA of the CDR3 is TGTGCCAGCAGCAAACATCACCGGGACAGGGTAATCGCCGGGGAGCTGTTTTTT. Translating it yields CASSKHHRDRVIAGELFF.

CDR3 amino acids: CASSGLKGGAETQYF. As DNA, the CDR3 is TGTGCCAGTAGTGGTCTTAAGGGAGGCGCAGAGACCCAGTACTTC. V usage is TRBV19 and J usage is TRBJ2-5; D is perhaps TRBD2 (6 bases). CDR3 length: 15 amino acids. The V and J ends lost 5 bases and 4 bases respectively, with 17 bases between them. Germline-derived CDR1 and CDR2 are LNHDA and SQIVND (reference sequence). Looking up the rest from reference TRBV19 and TRBJ2-5 gives the full variable domain: DGGITQSPKYLFRKEGQNVTLSCEQNLNHDAMYWYRQDPGQGLRLIYYSQIVNDFQKGDIAEGYSVSREKKESFPLTVTSAQKNPTAFYLCASSGLKGGAETQYFGPGTRLLVL.

This clonotype has ten or more counts. This chain uses TRBV7-9 with TRBJ2-5; the match to TRBD1 covers 8 bases. J was trimmed by 4 bases and V by 2 bases; bases with no gene match: 0. The CDR3 is 13 amino acids. Germline lookup yields CDR1 SEHNR and CDR2 FQNEAQ (reference sequence). In DNA, the CDR3 is TGTGCCAGCAGCTTAACAGGGGGAGAGACCCAGTACTTC. Translating it yields CASSLTGGETQYF.

This clonotype turned up a few times. V usage is TRBV6-1 and J usage is TRBJ1-6; D call uncertain. CDR3 length: 15 amino acids. V lost 5 bases to trimming and J lost 7 bases, with 15 bases between them. Germline V gives CDR1 MNHNS, CDR2 SASEGT. The CDR3 region is CASSPRTEGNSPLHF. CDR3 nucleotide sequence: TGTGCCAGCAGTCCGCGGACGGAGGGAAATTCACCCCTCCACTTT.

This chain links TRBV29-1 with TRBJ2-5; 10 bases match TRBD2. Trimming cost V 0 bases and J 4 bases; bases outside gene matches: 11. Germline loops: CDR1 SQVTM, CDR2 ANQGSEA. This CDR3 contains 17 residues. CDR3 sequence (DNA): TGCAGCGTTGAAGACCCTGCCCTAGCGGGAGAGAGAGAGACCCAGTACTTC. Translated: CSVEDPALAGERETQYF.

The genes are TRBV29-1 and TRBJ2-7; TRBD1 aligns across 7 bases. V was clipped by 4 bases and J by 2 bases; unmatched bases: 5. The CDR3 is 13 residues long. CDR1 is SQVTM and CDR2 is ANQGSEA in the germline V gene. CDR3 coding DNA: TGCAGCGTTGGGCCGACAGGGACCTACGAGCAGTACTTC. This codes for CSVGPTGTYEQYF.

This CDR3 reads CASRMMNTEAFF. CDR3 sequence (DNA): TGTGCCAGCAGGATGATGAACACTGAAGCTTTCTTT. The chain links TRBV6-2 or TRBV6-3 to TRBJ1-1; D ambiguous. CDR1 is MNHEY and CDR2 is SVGEGT in the germline V gene. The CDR3 consists of 12 residues. V lost 6 bases and J lost 0, with 5 bases in between.

This clonotype was detected only a few times. The chain recombines TRBV12-3 or TRBV12-4 with TRBJ1-5; D is unclear. Deletions cut 3 bases from V and 4 bases from J, with 10 bases between. The CDR3 extends over 14 amino acids. CDR3 DNA: TGTGCCAGCAGTTTGAACGCGCCTAATCAGCCCCAGCATTTT. Translated, it gives CASSLNAPNQPQHF.

The chain employs TRBV20-1 and TRBJ2-7; possible D gene TRBD2, 7 bases. Deletions cut 6 bases from V and 6 bases from J, with 24 bases between. The CDR3 is 15 residues long. CDR1 DFQATT and CDR2 SNEGSKA come from the germline V gene (reference sequence). CDR3 residues: CSASYGAGARSEQYF. CDR3 nucleotide sequence: TGCAGTGCCTCCTATGGCGCGGGGGCCCGGAGCGAGCAGTACTTC.

V is TRBV29-1 and J is TRBJ1-2, with TRBD1 as a possible D gene (6 bases). In germline, CDR1 is SQVTM, CDR2 ANQGSEA. V was shortened by 6 bases and J by 5 bases, with 16 bases between the two germline ends. The CDR3 sequence is 13 residues long. The DNA for the CDR3 is TGCAGCGTACTTTCACGGACAGCTTATGGCTACACCTTC. Residues: CSVLSRTAYGYTF.

This rearrangement joins TRBV12-3 or TRBV12-4 to TRBJ2-2; either TRBD1 or TRBD2 may supply D (5 bases each). The CDR3 is 14 residues long. Trimming stripped 6 bases from V and 4 bases from J, with 12 bases between. The CDR3 DNA reads TGTGCCAGCAGACCTGAGGGGTTCACCGGGGAGCTGTTTTTT. Translation gives CASRPEGFTGELFF.